The clone carrying this T cell receptor beta chain was observed once. The antigen remains undetermined. Clones were sequenced by immunoSEQ multiplex PCR, and TCRdb holds only the in-frame ones, with some missing. The sample comprises 150,000 to 200,000 clones, 88% of which are singletons, and roughly 26% rests with the top ten. This specimen comes from a study of T cell responses to AZD1222 COVID-19 vaccine. Broader study findings: Donors in the cohort were predominantly white British and more often female, and clonal diversity was possibly underestimated. At study baseline, merely roughly 6 AZD1222 recipients were seropositive. Epitopes outside B.1.351 and B.1.1.7 mutated regions reportedly drew nearly half of spike TCRs.

Second doses were pooled across both intervals (about 4 or about 12 weeks). Germline V gene data show CDR1 as KGHSH and CDR2 as LQKENI. There are 13 residues in the CDR3. V was trimmed by 5 bases and J by 7 bases, leaving 12 bases between them. This chain joins TRBV18 and TRBJ2-1; no reliable D call. This TCR was recovered from an adult who received the AZD1222 COVID-19 vaccine. This material consisted of peripheral blood, taken 28 days after the second AZD1222 dose. CDR3 residues: CASSFSQANEQFF. DNA for the CDR3: TGTGCCAGCTCATTCTCCCAGGCGAATGAGCAGTTCTTC.